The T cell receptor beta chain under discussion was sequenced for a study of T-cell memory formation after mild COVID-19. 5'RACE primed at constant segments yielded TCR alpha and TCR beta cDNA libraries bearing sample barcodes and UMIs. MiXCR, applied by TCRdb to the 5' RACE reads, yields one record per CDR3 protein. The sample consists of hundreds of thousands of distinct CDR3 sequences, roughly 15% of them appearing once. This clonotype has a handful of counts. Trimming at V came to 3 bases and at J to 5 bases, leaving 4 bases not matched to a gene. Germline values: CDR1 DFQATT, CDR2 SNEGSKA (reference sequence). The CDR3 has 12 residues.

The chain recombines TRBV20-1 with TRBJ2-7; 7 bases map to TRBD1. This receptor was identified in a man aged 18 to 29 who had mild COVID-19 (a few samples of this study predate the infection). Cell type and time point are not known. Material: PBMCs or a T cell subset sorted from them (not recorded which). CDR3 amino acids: CSASSQGDEQYF. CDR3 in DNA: TGCAGTGCTAGTTCCCAGGGGGACGAGCAGTACTTC.